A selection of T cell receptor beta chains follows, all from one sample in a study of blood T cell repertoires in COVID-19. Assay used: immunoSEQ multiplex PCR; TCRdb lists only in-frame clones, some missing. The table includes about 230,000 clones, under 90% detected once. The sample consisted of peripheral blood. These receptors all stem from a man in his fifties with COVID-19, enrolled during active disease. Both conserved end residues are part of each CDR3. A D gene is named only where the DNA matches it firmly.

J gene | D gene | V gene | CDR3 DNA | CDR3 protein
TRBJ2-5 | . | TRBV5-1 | TGCGCCAGCAGCTTGACCCCACAGGGTGGTATGGGGCAAGAGACCCAGTACTTC | CASSLTPQGGMGQETQYF
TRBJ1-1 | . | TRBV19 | TGTGCCAGTAGTCCGCAGGGACACCGGAACACTGAAGCTTTCTTT | CASSPQGHRNTEAFF
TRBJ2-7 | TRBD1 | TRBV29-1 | TGCAGCGTTGAAACCGGGACAGGGACTACCTACGAGCAGTACTTC | CSVETGTGTTYEQYF
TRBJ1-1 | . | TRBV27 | TGTGCCAGCAGTTTATATCCGCCTCAGGGGTATTCGAACACTGAAGCTTTCTTT | CASSLYPPQGYSNTEAFF
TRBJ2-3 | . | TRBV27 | TGTGCCAGCAGTACATCGACTACAGGGCCATGGACAGATACGCAGTATTTT | CASSTSTTGPWTDTQYF
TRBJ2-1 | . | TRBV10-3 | TGTGCCATCAGTGAGTCGGGGCGAACCACCTACAATGAGCAGTTCTTC | CAISESGRTTYNEQFF
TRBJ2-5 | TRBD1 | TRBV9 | TGTGCCAGCAGCGTAGCCGGGACAGGGGGTCAAGGAGGAGAGACCCAGTACTTC | CASSVAGTGGQGGETQYF
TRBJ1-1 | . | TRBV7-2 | TGTGCCAGCAGCCCCCTCGTGGCGGTCGCGGGGTCTGAAGCTTTCTTT | CASSPLVAVAGSEAFF
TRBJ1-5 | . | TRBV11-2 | TGTGCCAGCAGCTTGGGGACACTTGGCAATCAGCCCCAGCATTTT | CASSLGTLGNQPQHF
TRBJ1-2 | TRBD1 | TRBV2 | TGTGCCAGCAGGAACAGGGGTACCCTCTATGGCTACACCTTC | CASRNRGTLYGYTF
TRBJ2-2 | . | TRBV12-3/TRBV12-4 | TGTGCCAGCAGTTTTCTTTTCGGGGAGCTGTTTTTT | CASSFLFGELFF
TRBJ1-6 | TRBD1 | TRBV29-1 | TGCAGCGCTCGGACAGGGGTGGGTTCACCCCTCCACTTT | CSARTGVGSPLHF
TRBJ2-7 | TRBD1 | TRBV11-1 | TGTGCCAGCAGCTTAGACGGCGGGACAGGGCTATACGAGCAGTACTTC | CASSLDGGTGLYEQYF
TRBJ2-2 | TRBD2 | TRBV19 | TGTGCCAGCTCTAACGTGGGTAGCGGGAGGGGGGGCACCGGGGAGCTGTTTTTT | CASSNVGSGRGGTGELFF
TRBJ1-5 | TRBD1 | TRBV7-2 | TGTGCCAGCAGCTCAGGACAGGGCCAGCCCCAGCATTTT | CASSSGQGQPQHF
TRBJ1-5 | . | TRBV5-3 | TGTGCCAGAAGCCTGGATCCCTATAGCAATCAGCCCCAGCATTTT | CARSLDPYSNQPQHF
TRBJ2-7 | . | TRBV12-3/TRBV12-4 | TGTGCCAGCAGTTTAACCAGCTACGAGCAGTACTTC | CASSLTSYEQYF
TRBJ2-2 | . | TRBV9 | TGTGCCAGCAGCGTAGGTGACAGGCTGAACACCGGGGAGCTGTTTTTT | CASSVGDRLNTGELFF
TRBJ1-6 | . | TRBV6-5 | TGTGCCAGCAGCCCCCCCGGGGGGGAAAATTCACCCCTCCACTTT | CASSPPGGENSPLHF
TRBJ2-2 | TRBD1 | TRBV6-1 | TGTGCCAGCAGTGAGGGAGACAGGGGGCTAACCGGGGAGCTGTTTTTT | CASSEGDRGLTGELFF
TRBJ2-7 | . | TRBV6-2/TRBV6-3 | TGTGCCAGCAGTTTTGCAGGCTTCTACGAGCAGTACTTC | CASSFAGFYEQYF
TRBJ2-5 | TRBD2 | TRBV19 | TGTGCCAGTAGTGTGGGACTAGCGGGCTCCCAAGAGACCCAGTACTTC | CASSVGLAGSQETQYF
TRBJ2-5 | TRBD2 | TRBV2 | TGTGCCAGCAGCGGGACTAGCGGCCCTGTGGTCCAGTACTTC | CASSGTSGPVVQYF
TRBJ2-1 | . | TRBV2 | TGTGCCAGCACCGGAGTGCCCTCCTACAATGAGCAGTTCTTC | CASTGVPSYNEQFF
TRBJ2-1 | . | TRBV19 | TGTGCCAGTAGCATCTCGTCAGGGGCCCCCTACAATGAGCAGTTCTTC | CASSISSGAPYNEQFF
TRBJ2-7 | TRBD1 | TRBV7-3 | TGTGCCAGCAGCGTTTCCGGGACAGGGGATTACGAGCAGTACTTC | CASSVSGTGDYEQYF